Listed below are T cell receptor beta chains from one sample, sequenced in a study of T cell clonotyping in hematopoietic cell transplantation. Method: immunoSEQ multiplex PCR; TCRdb's copy keeps in-frame clones and lacks some. The sample carries some 30,000 clones, roughly 91% recorded once. Sequenced here: peripheral blood mononuclear cells, sampled before stem cell transplant. The receptors come from a man between 45 and 60 years old with acute myeloid leukemia. Some clones in this sample may be carry-over from other donors' samples. Both conserved end residues are part of each CDR3. D genes are given only for firm matches. Not all rows give a size; the values are once, few, many and, for expanded clones, a class.

d_gene,j_gene,v_gene,abundance,len,CDR3nt,CDR3aa
-,TRBJ1-1,TRBV7-2,-,14,TGTGCCAGCAGACCATCGACGGGGAACACTGAAGCTTTCTTT,CASRPSTGNTEAFF
-,TRBJ1-1,TRBV5-8,-,13,TGTGCCAGCAGCTTGGTCAAAAATCGTAAAGCTTTCTTT,CASSLVKNRKAFF
-,TRBJ1-2,TRBV2,-,13,TGTGCCAGCAGTGAAGGGCCCCGCTATGGCTACACCTTC,CASSEGPRYGYTF
-,TRBJ1-1,TRBV7-9,once,15,TGTGCCAGCAGCTTTACAGGGCTGGGGGGGGCTGAAGCTTTCTTT,CASSFTGLGGAEAFF
-,TRBJ2-7,TRBV28,-,14,TGTGCCAGCAGGTACCGGGACACCGACTACGAGCAGTACTTC,CASRYRDTDYEQYF
TRBD1,TRBJ1-3,TRBV28,-,16,TGTGCCAGCGGGCGACCGGGACAGGGGCCACGAAACACCATATATTTT,CASGRPGQGPRNTIYF
-,TRBJ1-2,TRBV6-1,-,15,TGTGCCAGCAGGTGGGAGGCAGGGATAATTGGCGGCTACACCTTC,CASRWEAGIIGGYTF
-,TRBJ2-2,TRBV7-9,-,15,TGTGCCAGCAGCTTGATTCCAGGGTACACCGGGGAGCTGTTTTTT,CASSLIPGYTGELFF
TRBD2,TRBJ2-7,TRBV7-8,-,16,TGTGCCAGCAGCTTAGGTAGCGGGGACCTCTCCTACGAGCAGTACTTC,CASSLGSGDLSYEQYF
-,TRBJ1-1,TRBV5-1,few,16,TGCGCCAGCAGCTTGGCAGGGTTACTGCGGAACACTGAAGCTTTCTTT,CASSLAGLLRNTEAFF
-,TRBJ2-2,TRBV9,-,17,TGTGCCAGCAGCGTAGGGGCAGGGCGGGCCCCCACCGGGGAGCTGTTTTTT,CASSVGAGRAPTGELFF
-,TRBJ2-7,TRBV9,-,17,TGTGCCAGCAGCTTTTACCTCCGCGACAAAGGGTTTTACGAGCAGTACTTC,CASSFYLRDKGFYEQYF
-,TRBJ2-2,TRBV10-3,-,16,TGTGCCATCAGTGAGACCGAAATTACGAACACCGGGGAGCTGTTTTTT,CAISETEITNTGELFF
-,TRBJ1-2,TRBV10-3,once,12,TGTGCCATCAGTGTCACCCGTGATGGCTACACCTTC,CAISVTRDGYTF
-,TRBJ1-1,TRBV10-3,-,14,TGTGCCATCGGAGGGTCAGGGGTGAACACTGAAGCTTTCTTT,CAIGGSGVNTEAFF
TRBD1,TRBJ2-7,TRBV30,-,15,TGTGCCTGGAGCTACACCGGATATGACAGGGACGAGCAGTACTTC,CAWSYTGYDRDEQYF
TRBD1,TRBJ1-2,TRBV28,-,14,TGTGCCAGCAGGTCAGGGGGACAGTCCACAAGGCCACTATTC,CASRSGGQSTRPLF
TRBD1,TRBJ2-2,TRBV5-6,-,16,TGTGCCAGCAGACCCGGGACAGGGGCCTCCCGAGGGGAGCTGTTTTTT,CASRPGTGASRGELFF
TRBD2,TRBJ2-5,TRBV7-9,-,15,TGTGCCAGCAGCTTAGCATCGGGGGGGCCGGAGACCCAGTACTTC,CASSLASGGPETQYF
TRBD2,TRBJ2-5,TRBV27,-,17,TGTGCCAGCAGTCCGGGACTAGCGGGAGTAGGACAAGAGACCCAGTACTTC,CASSPGLAGVGQETQYF
TRBD1,TRBJ1-1,TRBV7-6,-,18,TGTGCCAGCAGCCCAACCTCGACAGGGCGAGGGAGTGGCACTGAAGCTTTCTTT,CASSPTSTGRGSGTEAFF
TRBD1,TRBJ1-1,TRBV6-9,-,15,TGTGCCAGCAGTTTGTCCCTCGGGACAGCCCGGGGAGCTTTCTTT,CASSLSLGTARGAFF
TRBD2,TRBJ2-7,TRBV7-2,-,13,TGTGCCAGCAGCTTAAGACTAGCGGTCGAGCAGTACTTC,CASSLRLAVEQYF
TRBD2,TRBJ2-7,TRBV19,-,15,TGTGCCAGTAGAGGAACTAGCGGTTCCTCCTACGAGCAGTACTTC,CASRGTSGSSYEQYF
-,TRBJ1-2,TRBV6-6,-,13,TGTGCCAGCAGCCCGGACAGCTTTTATGGCTACACCTTC,CASSPDSFYGYTF
TRBD1,TRBJ1-2,TRBV7-2,-,15,TGTGCCAGCAGCGTCCTGGGACAGGGGTGGGATGGCTACACCTTC,CASSVLGQGWDGYTF
-,TRBJ2-6,TRBV19,-,16,TGTGCCAGTAGTATCGGGCGGAACTCTGGGGCCAACGTCCTGACTTTC,CASSIGRNSGANVLTF
TRBD2,TRBJ2-3,TRBV30,once,16,TGTGCCTGGAGTGTTCGACTAGCGGGACTCACAGATACGCAGTATTTT,CAWSVRLAGLTDTQYF
-,TRBJ1-5,TRBV2,-,14,TGTGCCAGCAGTGAAGTATCAGGTATGCAGCCCCAGCATTTT,CASSEVSGMQPQHF